These T cell receptor beta chains were read from a single sample in a study of blood T cell repertoires in COVID-19. The data were produced by immunoSEQ multiplex PCR, yet TCRdb's version contains in-frame clones alone and is incomplete. This sample carries some 35,000 clones, 80% to 90% of them seen once, and the ten largest clones take 14% to 15%. The sample was peripheral blood. Every receptor here comes from a man aged 60 to 75 with active COVID-19. Both conserved end residues are part of each CDR3. Fields, in order: CDR3 protein, CDR3 DNA, D gene, V gene, J gene, clone size. The D gene is left open where the match is weak. Clone size appears in some rows only: once, few, many, or a class for an expanded clone.

CATSDQRQVGNIQYF,TGTGCCACCAGTGATCAGAGACAGGTGGGAAACATTCAGTACTTC,-,TRBV24-1,TRBJ2-4,-
CASSPLLAGGNNEQFF,TGTGCCAGCTCACCACTACTAGCGGGAGGGAACAATGAGCAGTTCTTC,TRBD2,TRBV18,TRBJ2-1,-
CASRTGGGYGYTF,TGTGCCAGCAGAACAGGGGGCGGCTATGGCTACACCTTC,TRBD1,TRBV28,TRBJ1-2,-
CASSQDFGTATNQPQHF,TGCGCCAGCAGCCAAGATTTTGGTACAGCTACTAATCAGCCCCAGCATTTT,-,TRBV4-1,TRBJ1-5,medium-sized
CASSLQTSGNPYEQYF,TGCGCCAGCAGCTTACAAACTAGCGGGAACCCCTACGAGCAGTACTTC,TRBD2,TRBV5-1,TRBJ2-7,once
CAIHDKDSYEQYF,TGTGCCATCCATGACAAGGATTCCTACGAGCAGTACTTC,-,TRBV10-3,TRBJ2-7,once
CASSVSGRAGNNEQFF,TGTGCCAGTAGTGTTAGCGGGAGGGCCGGGAACAATGAGCAGTTCTTC,TRBD2,TRBV19,TRBJ2-1,-
CASSYNRNTEAFF,TGTGCCAGCAGTTATAACAGAAACACTGAAGCTTTCTTT,-,TRBV12-3/TRBV12-4,TRBJ1-1,-
CASSLGATSYNEQFF,TGTGCCAGCAGCTTAGGGGCCACCTCCTACAATGAGCAGTTCTTC,-,TRBV7-6,TRBJ2-1,-
CASSLAGAPRQYF,TGTGCCAGCAGCCTGGCGGGAGCCCCCCGGCAGTACTTC,TRBD2,TRBV7-2,TRBJ2-7,-
CASSFGLAGSTDTQYF,TGTGCCAGCAGTTTCGGACTAGCGGGAAGCACAGATACGCAGTATTTT,TRBD2,TRBV7-2,TRBJ2-3,-
CVSSGAPGAGPAEQYF,TGTGTCAGCAGTGGTGCTCCAGGGGCAGGGCCAGCCGAGCAGTACTTC,-,TRBV28,TRBJ2-7,-
CASSEGVGGEQYF,TGCGCCAGCAGTGAGGGCGTCGGGGGCGAGCAGTACTTC,-,TRBV10-1,TRBJ2-7,few
CSARQGAEQYF,TGCAGCGCTAGGCAGGGGGCCGAGCAGTACTTC,TRBD1,TRBV20-1,TRBJ2-7,-
CASSQGAPGLAGQFF,TGCGCCAGCAGCCAAGGGGCTCCGGGACTAGCGGGGCAGTTCTTC,TRBD2,TRBV4-1,TRBJ2-1,-
CASSQEADGGVTQYF,TGTGCCAGCAGCCAAGAAGCGGACGGTGGGGTAACGCAGTATTTT,-,TRBV3-1/TRBV3-2,TRBJ2-3,once
CASSILTGDDEKLFF,TGTGCCAGCTCAATCCTGACAGGGGATGATGAAAAACTGTTTTTT,TRBD1,TRBV18,TRBJ1-4,-
CASSLGQGSADTQYF,TGCGCCAGCAGCTTGGGGCAGGGGAGTGCAGATACGCAGTATTTT,-,TRBV5-1,TRBJ2-3,-
CASSPGGPPYGYTF,TGTGCCAGCAGTCCAGGGGGGCCTCCTTATGGCTACACCTTC,TRBD1,TRBV6-5,TRBJ1-2,-
CASSGTGTGNTIYF,TGTGCCAGCAGTGGGACAGGTACTGGAAACACCATATATTTT,TRBD1,TRBV2,TRBJ1-3,-
CASSLSGSSYEQYF,TGTGCCAGCAGCCTAAGCGGGAGCTCCTACGAGCAGTACTTC,TRBD2,TRBV13,TRBJ2-7,-
CASSLDPTGIKVF,TGTGCCAGCAGCTTAGACCCGACAGGGATCAAGGTCTTC,TRBD1,TRBV11-3,TRBJ2-1,once
CASRSGGPTEAFF,TGTGCCAGCAGGTCAGGGGGTCCGACTGAAGCTTTCTTT,TRBD1,TRBV12-3/TRBV12-4,TRBJ1-1,-